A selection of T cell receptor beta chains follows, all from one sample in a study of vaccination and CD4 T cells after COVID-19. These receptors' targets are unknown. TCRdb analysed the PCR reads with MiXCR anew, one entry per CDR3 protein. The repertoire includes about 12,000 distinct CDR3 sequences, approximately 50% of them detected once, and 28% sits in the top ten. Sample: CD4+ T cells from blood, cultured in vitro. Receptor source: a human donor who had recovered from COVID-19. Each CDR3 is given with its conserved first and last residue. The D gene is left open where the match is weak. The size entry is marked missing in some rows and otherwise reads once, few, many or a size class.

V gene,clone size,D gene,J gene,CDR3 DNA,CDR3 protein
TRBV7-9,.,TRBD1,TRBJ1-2,TGTGCCAGCAGCCCCCATTGGACAGGGACGAGCGGGGGGCCCTATGGCTACACCTTC,CASSPHWTGTSGGPYGYTF
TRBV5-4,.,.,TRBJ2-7,TGTGCCAGCAGCCCGACAGGTCCGGGGGACTACGAGCAGTACTTC,CASSPTGPGDYEQYF
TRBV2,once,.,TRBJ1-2,TGTGCCAGCACAGGGAGGACTGGCTACACCTTC,CASTGRTGYTF
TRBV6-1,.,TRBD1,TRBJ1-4,TGTGCCAGCAGTGGCCCACCCAGGGGGTCTGGTAATGAAAAACTGTTTTTT,CASSGPPRGSGNEKLFF
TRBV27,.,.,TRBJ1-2,TGTGCCAGCAGTTTAGGTAGACAGCCCTATGGCTACACCTTC,CASSLGRQPYGYTF
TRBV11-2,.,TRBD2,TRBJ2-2,TGTGCCAGCAGCTTAGATCCTGGCGGGAGGGGCACCGGGGAGCTGTTTTTT,CASSLDPGGRGTGELFF
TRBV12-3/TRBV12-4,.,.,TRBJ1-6,TGTGCCAGCAGTACCGGGACTTATAGTAGCTCCTATAATTCACCCCTCCACTTT,CASSTGTYSSSYNSPLHF
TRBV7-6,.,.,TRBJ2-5,TGTGCCAGCAGCCGAATCGGGGGTGGAGAGACCCAGTACTTC,CASSRIGGGETQYF
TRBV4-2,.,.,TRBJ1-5,TGTGCCAGCAGCCAAGCAGTGGGGAGACAGGATCAGCCCCAGCATTTT,CASSQAVGRQDQPQHF
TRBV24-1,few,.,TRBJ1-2,TGTGCCACCAGTGATAGGGGCGGTTATGGCTACACCTTC,CATSDRGGYGYTF
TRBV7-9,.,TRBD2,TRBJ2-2,TGTGCCAGCAGCTGGCGACTAGCGGGAGTTCCCGGGGAGCTGTTTTTT,CASSWRLAGVPGELFF
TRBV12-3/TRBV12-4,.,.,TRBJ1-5,TGTGCCAGCGGACAGCCCCAGCATTTT,CASGQPQHF
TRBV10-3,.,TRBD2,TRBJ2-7,TGTGCCACTCAGGGACTAGCGGGAGGGGCGGCCTACGAGCAGTACTTC,CATQGLAGGAAYEQYF
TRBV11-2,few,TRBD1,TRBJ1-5,TGTGCCAGCAGCTTAGACGGGGACAGGGGGAATCAGCCCCAGCATTTT,CASSLDGDRGNQPQHF
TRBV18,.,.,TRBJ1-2,TGTGCCAGCTCACCAGCAGGGAACTATGGCTACACCTTC,CASSPAGNYGYTF
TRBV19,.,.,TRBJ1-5,TGTGCCAGTAGTATCGGCAGGGGAGGTCAGCCCCAGCATTTT,CASSIGRGGQPQHF
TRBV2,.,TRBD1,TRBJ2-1,TGTGCCAGCAAAACTGGGACAGCCAACAATGAGCAGTTCTTC,CASKTGTANNEQFF
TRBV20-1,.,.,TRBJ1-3,TGCAGTGCGTCCCTTAGCTTGGTTTCGGGAAACACCATATATTTT,CSASLSLVSGNTIYF
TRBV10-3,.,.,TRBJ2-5,TGTGCCATCAGTGAACGGCTCCAAGAGACCCAGTACTTC,CAISERLQETQYF
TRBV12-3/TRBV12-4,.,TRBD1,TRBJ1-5,TGTGCCAGCAGTTTAGCGGGAGCCTTGGACAGGACTCAGCCCCAGCATTTT,CASSLAGALDRTQPQHF
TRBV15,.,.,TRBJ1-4,TGTGCCACCAGCAGAGGGATAGGGGAAAAACTGTTTTTT,CATSRGIGEKLFF
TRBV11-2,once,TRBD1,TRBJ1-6,TGTGCCAGCAGCTTAGGGGACAGGGGGAATTCACCCCTCCACTTT,CASSLGDRGNSPLHF
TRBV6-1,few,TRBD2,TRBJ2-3,TGTGCCAGCAGAGGACTAGCGGGGAGCACAGATACGCAGTATTTT,CASRGLAGSTDTQYF
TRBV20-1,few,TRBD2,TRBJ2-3,TGCAGTGCCTTGGGACTAGCGGGAGTCGTAACAGATACGCAGTATTTT,CSALGLAGVVTDTQYF